This T cell receptor beta chain was identified during a study of shared clonotypes between healthy human individuals. Broader study findings: Lower generation probabilities were found for non-shared clonotypes than for those shared by all four donors. What rarefaction showed was incomplete sorted-subset sequencing despite large depth.

Clones were read by immunoSEQ multiplex PCR, and TCRdb kept only the in-frame ones, dropping some. Among approximately 2,200,000 clones listed, about 93% were seen once. CD45RO-negative, CCR7-positively selected cells formed the naive CD8 fraction, excluding terminally differentiated effector memory CD45RA+ cells. Trimming left V 0 bases short and J 6 bases short, with 11 bases between. Germline V gene sequence: CDR1 LGHNA, CDR2 YSLEER. This CDR3 comprises 14 residues. About this clone itself: What it binds is not known.

The TCR sequence derives from a young man in good health. Some clones in this sample may be carry-over from other donors' samples. This chain links TRBV4-3 with TRBJ1-2; D not certain. The sequenced material came from naive CD8+ T cells from PBMCs. CDR3 coding DNA: TGCGCCAGCAGCCAAGATTGGCAACCTAATGGCTACACCTTC. Its translation: CASSQDWQPNGYTF.